This T cell receptor (beta chain) was sequenced in a study of blood T cell repertoires in COVID-19. Study-wide background: Acute-phase and convalescent COVID-19 samples originated in the United States, Italy and Spain. The analysed material was cDNA or gDNA that came from T cells, B-cell-depleted T cells, or PBMCs.

This clone has just a few counts. CDR1 is SGHTA, CDR2 FQGTGA, per germline. V was clipped by 5 bases and J by 11 bases; unmatched bases: 6. The CDR3 spans 14 residues. Original data processing: Amplification of reference gene primers was used by the study to estimate nucleated cell counts. The protocol was immunoSEQ multiplex PCR, while the TCRdb copy is restricted to in-frame clones and leaves out a portion. The DNA gave D and trimming, while V, J and clone size come from that table. The sample includes 110,000 to 150,000 clones, roughly 83% of them seen just once. The gene calls are TRBV7-3 and TRBJ2-1; 13 bases fit TRBD2. Sequenced sample: peripheral blood. This receptor was identified in a woman aged 80 or older with acute or convalescent COVID-19. The DNA for the CDR3 is TGTGCCAGCAGCCGGGGACTAGCGGGATTTCAGCAGTTCTTC. Translation gives CASSRGLAGFQQFF.